In its sample, the clone carrying this TCR beta chain was seen a few times. Its target is not known. In the PCR, 60 Vbeta and 13 Jbeta primers were used. Sequenced by immunoSEQ multiplex PCR; TCRdb stores in-frame clones only, minus some. The sample holds fewer than 150,000 clones, roughly 80% seen once. The data are from a study of cytomegalovirus exposure and HLA in healthy donors. Study results and limitations: In vitro checks showed that a few CMV-associated chains really do target CMV antigens. In a later analysis, specific HLA alleles were associated with under 20,000 TCR beta sequences at a 0.05 false discovery rate.

Sequenced input: PBMCs. The TCR comes from a woman in her 40s in good health and CMV-seropositive.

DNA for the CDR3: TGTGCCAGCAGCCAGTCTGTCCAAGAGACCCAGTACTTC. Amino acid sequence: CASSQSVQETQYF. This chain connects TRBV4-2 to TRBJ2-5, with D hard to call. The CDR3 totals 13 residues. V was shortened by 3 bases and J by 1 base, with 6 bases between the two germline ends. CDR1 and CDR2 (germline): LGHNA, YNFKEQ.